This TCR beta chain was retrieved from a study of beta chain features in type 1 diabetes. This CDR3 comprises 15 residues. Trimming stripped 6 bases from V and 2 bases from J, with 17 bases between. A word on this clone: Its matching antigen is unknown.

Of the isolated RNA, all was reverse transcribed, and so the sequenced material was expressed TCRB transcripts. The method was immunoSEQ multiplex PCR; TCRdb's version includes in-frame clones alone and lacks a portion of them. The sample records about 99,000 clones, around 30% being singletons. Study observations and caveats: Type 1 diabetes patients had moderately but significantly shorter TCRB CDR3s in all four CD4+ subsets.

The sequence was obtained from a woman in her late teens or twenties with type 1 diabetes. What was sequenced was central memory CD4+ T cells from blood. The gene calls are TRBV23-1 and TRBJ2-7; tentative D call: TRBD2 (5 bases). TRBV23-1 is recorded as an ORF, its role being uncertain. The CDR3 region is CASSPRDSDAYEQYV. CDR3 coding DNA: TGCGCCAGCAGCCCTCGGGATAGCGATGCCTACGAGCAGTACGTC.